The clone carrying this T cell receptor (beta chain) was counted only a few times. The antigen remains undetermined. The data belong to a study of CD8 T cells in ankylosing spondylitis. General observations from the study: Certain motif variants had earlier been reported in reactive arthritis synovial fluid and blood. Typical of ankylosing spondylitis blood, it appeared, was a TCR beta motif of fewer than 10 highly homologous variants.

TCRdb passed the 5' RACE reads through MiXCR, listing each CDR3 protein once. The data contain some 130,000 distinct CDR3 sequences, about 8% of them seen just once; the ten biggest clones take up more than 7%. V dropped 10 bases and J dropped 3 bases, with 7 bases sitting between them. This CDR3 comprises 11 residues. Germline values: CDR1 LGHNA, CDR2 YNFKEQ. The V gene is TRBV4-2, the J gene TRBJ2-1; D not certain. The material sequenced was synovial fluid, either unsorted or a sorted T cell fraction (not recorded which). The receptor was isolated from a male donor with ankylosing spondylitis. The CDR3 is CATLGYNEQFF. The DNA of the CDR3 is TGTGCCACCCTGGGCTACAATGAGCAGTTCTTC.